A selection of T cell receptor beta chains follows, all from one sample in a study of OX40 agonist ivuxolimab in advanced cancers. TCRdb's table, derived via immunoSEQ multiplex PCR, lists solely in-frame clones and lacks some. The sample lists tens of thousands of clones, 80% to 95% seen once, with roughly 0.65% in the top ten. The sample consisted of CD4+ or CD8+ T cells sorted from blood, taken in a trial of the OX40 agonist ivuxolimab. The receptor set was obtained from an adult with an advanced solid tumor such as melanoma, head and neck, liver or kidney cancer. CDR3s include the opening cysteine and the closing phenylalanine or tryptophan. The D gene is left open where the match is weak. Not every row has a clone size; where given, it reads once, few, many or a size class.

J	size	V	D	DNA	CDR3
TRBJ2-3	NA	TRBV6-4	NA	TGTGCCAGCAGTGCAGTTTCAGGCACAGATACGCAGTATTTT	CASSAVSGTDTQYF
TRBJ1-4	NA	TRBV5-8	NA	TGTGCCAGCACCCTCACGGGGTGGTCTAATGAAAAACTGTTTTTT	CASTLTGWSNEKLFF
TRBJ1-2	NA	TRBV5-1	TRBD1	TGCGCCAGCAGCTTGGAAACAGGGGGAAATGGCTACACCTTC	CASSLETGGNGYTF
TRBJ2-1	NA	TRBV11-2	NA	TGTGCCAGCAGCTTACCCCATGCTGAGCAGTTCTTC	CASSLPHAEQFF
TRBJ2-3	NA	TRBV16	TRBD1	TGTGCCAGCAGCCTAGGACAGGTCCGCACAGATACGCAGTATTTT	CASSLGQVRTDTQYF
TRBJ1-6	medium-sized	TRBV7-9	NA	TGTGCCAGCAGCTCAGGGACGACACCCCTCCACTTT	CASSSGTTPLHF
TRBJ2-3	once	TRBV18	NA	TGTGCCAGCTCACCTAATCGGGACACAGATACGCAGTATTTT	CASSPNRDTDTQYF
TRBJ2-2	NA	TRBV5-1	NA	TGCGCCAGCAGCTTGGATCCGGGGGCCGTCGGGGAGCTGTTTTTT	CASSLDPGAVGELFF
TRBJ2-5	NA	TRBV4-1	TRBD1	TGCGCCAGCAGCCAAGATGGGACAGGCCAAGAGACCCAGTACTTC	CASSQDGTGQETQYF
TRBJ1-2	NA	TRBV7-2	TRBD1	TGTGCCAGCAGCATGACAGGGGGCGACTATGGCTACACCTTC	CASSMTGGDYGYTF
TRBJ2-1	NA	TRBV6-1	TRBD2	TGTGCCAGCAGTGAAGCTAGCGGGAGGGCCGCGGGTGAGCAGTTCTTC	CASSEASGRAAGEQFF
TRBJ2-3	NA	TRBV5-1	NA	TGCGCCAGCAGCTTGGAAGGCGGGGTAACAGATACGCAGTATTTT	CASSLEGGVTDTQYF
TRBJ2-5	NA	TRBV5-6	TRBD2	TGTGCCAGCAGCCAACTGACTAGCGGGGGGGAAGAGACCCAGTACTTC	CASSQLTSGGEETQYF
TRBJ2-2	NA	TRBV29-1	TRBD2	TGCAGCGTTGGCGGGGTAGCGGGGGGGCACACCGGGGAGCTGTTTTTT	CSVGGVAGGHTGELFF
TRBJ1-1	once	TRBV6-6	NA	TGTGCCAGCAGTTACGACAGGACTGAAGCTTTCTTT	CASSYDRTEAFF
TRBJ2-1	NA	TRBV11-2	NA	TGTGCCAGCAGCTTAGGACCGGCGTCCCCGTGGTTGTTCTTC	CASSLGPASPWLFF
TRBJ1-2	NA	TRBV30	TRBD1	TGTGCCAGGGGACAGGGGGAAGGATGGTACACCTTC	CARGQGEGWYTF
TRBJ2-5	NA	TRBV11-3	NA	TGTGCCAGCAGCGGTAGACGCGTCCCGGAGACCCAGTACTTC	CASSGRRVPETQYF
TRBJ2-7	NA	TRBV4-1	TRBD1	TGCGCCAGCAGCCTAGGGACAGGGGAGCCCTACGAGCAGTACTTC	CASSLGTGEPYEQYF
TRBJ1-5	NA	TRBV7-9	NA	TGTGCCAGAGACGACGCGTACCGTCAGCCCCAGCATTTT	CARDDAYRQPQHF
TRBJ2-1	NA	TRBV7-7	NA	TGTGCTAGCAGCTTGGCTTTGGGGGCGCATGAGCAGTTCTTC	CASSLALGAHEQFF
TRBJ2-3	NA	TRBV10-3	NA	TGTGCCATATCAGGCAAGGGGGAGAGCACAGATACGCAGTATTTT	CAISGKGESTDTQYF
TRBJ2-5	NA	TRBV5-1	NA	TGCGCCAGCAGCGGAGGGACATTAATCCGCGAGACCCAGTACTTC	CASSGGTLIRETQYF
TRBJ1-3	NA	TRBV21-1	NA	TGTGCCAGCAGCAAAGCCGAGCAGTTAACAGGGGCGCCATCTGGAAACACCATATATTTT	CASSKAEQLTGAPSGNTIYF
TRBJ2-1	medium-sized	TRBV5-4	TRBD2	TGTGCCAGCAGCTTTCTAGCGGACTCGGGCAATGAGCAGTTCTTC	CASSFLADSGNEQFF
TRBJ2-7	NA	TRBV4-1	NA	TGCGCCAGCAGCCAAGACAGTCGGATCTCCTACGAGCAGTACTTC	CASSQDSRISYEQYF
TRBJ2-5	NA	TRBV5-6	NA	TGTGCCAGCAGCTTAGGGGGTGTTGAGACCCAGTACTTC	CASSLGGVETQYF
TRBJ1-1	NA	TRBV6-1	NA	TGTGCCAGCCTTCGGAGGAACACTGAAGCTTTCTTT	CASLRRNTEAFF
TRBJ1-2	NA	TRBV30	NA	TGTGCCTGGAGTCCCCTCCGGGCGTATGGCTACACCTTC	CAWSPLRAYGYTF
TRBJ2-3	NA	TRBV7-8	TRBD2	TGTGCCAGCAGCTTAGAGAGGGCGAGCGGGGGGATAAGCACAGATACGCAGTATTTT	CASSLERASGGISTDTQYF
TRBJ1-6	NA	TRBV30	NA	TGTGCCTGGAGGCTGTCAAGCTCACCCCTCCACTTT	CAWRLSSSPLHF
TRBJ2-5	NA	TRBV27	TRBD2	TGTGCCAGCAACCCACCGGGGAGGGCTAGCGCGATCCAAGAGACCCAGTACTTC	CASNPPGRASAIQETQYF
TRBJ1-2	NA	TRBV4-1	NA	TGCGCCAGCAGCCAAGCACCCGGGACCCGTAGAGACTATGGCTACACCTTC	CASSQAPGTRRDYGYTF
TRBJ2-3	NA	TRBV2	TRBD2	TGTGCCAGCGGCCGTACTAGCGGGGGCACAGATACGCAGTATTTT	CASGRTSGGTDTQYF
TRBJ2-3	NA	TRBV5-8	NA	TGTGCCAGCAGCTTGGCTTCAGCAGATACGCAGTATTTT	CASSLASADTQYF
TRBJ2-3	NA	TRBV18	TRBD2	TGTGCCAGCTCACCTCGAAGCGGGGGGGCTTCAGATACGCAGTATTTT	CASSPRSGGASDTQYF
TRBJ2-1	NA	TRBV30	TRBD1	TGTGCCTGGAGTGGTGACAGGGGTAATGAGCAGTTCTTC	CAWSGDRGNEQFF
TRBJ2-3	NA	TRBV7-3	NA	TGTGCCAGCAGCTTAGGAGAGCGACGAAGCACAGATACGCAGTATTTT	CASSLGERRSTDTQYF
TRBJ2-7	NA	TRBV7-2	TRBD2	TGTGCCAGCAGCTCAGGACTAGCGGGAGTCGGGGAGCAGTACTTC	CASSSGLAGVGEQYF
TRBJ1-2	NA	TRBV2	NA	TGTGCCAGCAGTGAAGAGGGTTGGGATGGCTACACCTTC	CASSEEGWDGYTF
TRBJ1-5	NA	TRBV2	NA	TGTGCCAGCAGTTACCGCAGGGGCCACTCATCTTGGGGCAATCAGCCCCAGCATTTT	CASSYRRGHSSWGNQPQHF
TRBJ2-4	once	TRBV19	NA	TGTGCCAGTACTCGGGGAGCCAAAAACATTCAGTACTTC	CASTRGAKNIQYF
TRBJ2-7	NA	TRBV21-1	NA	TGTGCCAGCAGCGCCTTGACGGGGATCCTCTACGAGCAGTACTTC	CASSALTGILYEQYF
TRBJ1-6	NA	TRBV4-1	NA	TGCGCCAGCAGCCAAGTGCAAGGGAGAGGTGGTTCACCCCTCCACTTT	CASSQVQGRGGSPLHF
TRBJ1-2	NA	TRBV2	TRBD1	TGTGCCAGCAGCCTTCTGGACAGGGTTAACTATGGCTACACCTTC	CASSLLDRVNYGYTF
TRBJ2-5	NA	TRBV18	NA	TGTGCCAGCTCACCCCCACCCAACCAAGAGACCCAGTACTTC	CASSPPPNQETQYF
TRBJ1-2	NA	TRBV5-4	TRBD1	TGTGCCAGCAGCTTGGCAGTTAGGACAGGGGGCGAGGGTGGCTACACCTTC	CASSLAVRTGGEGGYTF